The following is a TCR beta chain sequence with its context. The data derive from a study of CD8+ T cells in alopecia areata. Treatment given: oral pan-JAK inhibitor, 5-10 mg twice daily. This CDR3 region has 13 residues. Trimming removed 7 bases from V and 0 bases from J, with 9 bases in between. Germline lookup yields CDR1 WSHSY and CDR2 SAAADI. Reverse transcribed after extraction, RNA yielded cDNA as the sequencing template. Clones were sequenced by immunoSEQ multiplex PCR, and TCRdb holds only the in-frame ones, with some missing. The sample holds 150,000 or so clones, roughly 50% seen once. V is TRBV10-2 and J is TRBJ2-5; a weak D match, TRBD2 (6 bases). Source: CD8+ T cells sorted from blood, taken at week 4, from a patient treated with tofacitinib. The clonotype originates from a human donor with alopecia areata. CDR3 sequence: CASKWDYQETQYF. For the CDR3, the DNA is TGCGCCAGCAAGTGGGACTACCAAGAGACCCAGTACTTC.